The next 32 T cell receptor beta chains were all read from a single sample in a study of T cell repertoires in cytomegalovirus infection. TCRdb independently ran MiXCR on the reads; one entry per CDR3 protein. The data contain under 600,000 distinct CDR3 sequences, about 17% of them singletons. Sequenced sample: CD8+ T cells from PBMCs. The receptor set was obtained from a human donor in good health (CMV status not recorded). Some clones in this sample may be carry-over from other donors' samples.

A note on this clonotype: Just one base apart from a much larger clone, this may be a read error. The V and J genes are TRBV13 and TRBJ2-7, with 7 nucleotides matching TRBD1. J was trimmed by 2 bases and V by 4 bases; bases with no gene match: 5. The CDR3 runs to 14 residues. Germline loops: CDR1 PRHDT, CDR2 FYEKMQ (reference sequence). CDR3 bases: TGTGCCAGCAGCTCCCGACAGGGTACCTACGAGCAGTACTTC. Translated: CASSSRQGTYEQYF. Drawing the rest from reference TRBV13 and TRBJ2-7, the complete variable domain is AAGVIQSPRHLIKEKRETATLKCYPIPRHDTVYWYQQGPGQDPQFLISFYEKMQSDKGSIPDRFSAQQFSDYHSELNMSSLELGDSALYFCASSSRQGTYEQYFGPGTRLTVT.

Only a few counts were recorded for this clonotype. V and J are TRBV2 and TRBJ2-1; 7 nucleotides agree with TRBD1. This CDR3 contains 16 residues. Trimming at V came to 5 bases and at J to 3 bases, leaving 10 bases not matched to a gene. Germline V gives CDR1 SNHLY, CDR2 FYNNEI. The CDR3 region is CASSSADRADYNEQFF. For the CDR3, the DNA is TGTGCCAGCAGTTCTGCCGACAGGGCTGACTACAATGAGCAGTTCTTC. Based on the CDR3 plus reference TRBV2 and TRBJ2-1, the full variable domain is EPEVTQTPSHQVTQMGQEVILRCVPISNHLYFYWYRQILGQKVEFLVSFYNNEISEKSEIFDDQFSVERPDGSNFTLKIRSTKLEDSAMYFCASSSADRADYNEQFFGPGTRLTVL.

The chain recombines TRBV13 with TRBJ1-5; D is possibly TRBD1 (6 bases). Trimming left V 5 bases short and J 6 bases short, with 17 bases between. The germline V gene has CDR1 PRHDT and CDR2 FYEKMQ (reference sequence). The CDR3 is 15 residues long. CDR3 protein: CASSTRGGGIQPQHF. In nucleotides, the CDR3 is TGTGCCAGCAGCACGCGGGGAGGGGGGATTCAGCCCCAGCATTTT.

V and J are TRBV2 and TRBJ2-1; no reliable D call. The CDR3 is 12 amino acids. The V end was cut by 10 bases, the J end by 2 bases, with 9 bases between. CDR1 is SNHLY, CDR2 FYNNEI, per germline. CDR3: CATSETYNEQFF. CDR3 sequence (DNA): TGTGCCACATCCGAGACCTACAATGAGCAGTTCTTC.

The sample holds a few counts of this clonotype. CDR3 in DNA: TGTGCCAGCAGTTTCGGCGGGGGGGACTACGAGCAGTACTTC. Its translation: CASSFGGGDYEQYF. V gene TRBV12-3 or TRBV12-4 combines with J gene TRBJ2-7, with TRBD2 identical over 9 bases. CDR3 length equals 14 residues. Trimming cost V 3 bases and J 3 bases; bases outside gene matches: 3.

Details on this clonotype: A read error is likely, as this CDR3 ends without the conserved phenylalanine or tryptophan. This chain joins TRBV27 and TRBJ2-1, with D unclear. Trimming stripped 5 bases from V and 4 bases from J, with 9 bases between. The CDR3 covers 13 residues. Germline CDR1 is MNHEY and CDR2 is SMNVEV (reference sequence). CDR3 loop: CASSPDSYNEQFL. DNA for the CDR3: TGTGCCAGCAGTCCCGACTCGTACAATGAGCAGTTCTTA.

This clonotype was found a few times. J is TRBJ2-2 and V is TRBV30; 10 bases agree with TRBD2. The CDR3 is 17 amino acids. V was pared by 2 bases and J by 7 bases, with 13 bases of the junction left unmatched. Looked up from germline, CDR1 is GTSNPN and CDR2 is SVGIG (reference sequence). The CDR3, as DNA: TGTGCCTGGAGTATCTTTAGCGGGAGGAGGCGGAGCGGGGAGCTGTTTTTT. It encodes CAWSIFSGRRRSGELFF.

In DNA, the CDR3 is TGTGCCAGCAGCCCCAAACCAGGGACAAATAATTCACCCCTCCACTTT. This codes for CASSPKPGTNNSPLHF. This sequence joins TRBV9 and TRBJ1-6, with D maybe TRBD1 (6 bases). Germline CDR1 and CDR2: SGDLS and YYNGEE. This CDR3 comprises 16 residues. V shed 4 bases and J shed 5 bases, with 16 bases lying between them.

This sequence joins TRBV23-1 and TRBJ2-1, with TRBD1 matching 8 bases. TRBV23-1 qualifies as an ORF whose function is uncertain. Unmatched junction bases numbered 4, after V lost 2 bases and J lost 1 base. CDR3 length: 16 amino acids. CDR3 protein: CASSQRDRPSYNEQFF. The CDR3 bases are TGCGCCAGCAGTCAAAGGGACAGGCCATCCTACAATGAGCAGTTCTTC.

This clonotype has only a few counts. This rearrangement joins TRBV29-1 to TRBJ2-5; a weak D match, TRBD2 (6 bases). Trimming took 2 bases from V and 1 from J, leaving 11 bases between them. The germline CDR1 and CDR2 sequences are SQVTM and ANQGSEA. CDR3 length equals 14 residues. The CDR3: CSVEREAFQETQYF. As DNA, the CDR3 is TGCAGCGTTGAAAGGGAGGCTTTCCAAGAGACCCAGTACTTC.

The V call is TRBV27, the J call TRBJ1-1, with 10 bases identical to TRBD1. The CDR3 has 13 residues. Germline CDR1 MNHEY, CDR2 SMNVEV (reference sequence). Trimming took 9 bases from V and 5 from J; bases not matched to a gene: 6. The CDR3 protein is CARRRTGGTEAFF. CDR3 bases: TGTGCCAGAAGACGGACAGGGGGAACTGAAGCTTTCTTT.

The chain employs TRBV27 and TRBJ2-3; a weak D match, TRBD1 (6 bases). Germline V gives CDR1 MNHEY, CDR2 SMNVEV (reference sequence). The CDR3 runs to 15 residues. V was shortened by 1 base and J by 3 bases, with 11 bases between the two germline ends. CDR3: CASSLWLGGTDTQYF. The CDR3 nucleotides are TGTGCCAGCAGTTTATGGCTAGGGGGAACAGATACGCAGTATTTT.

This clonotype appeared many times. The V gene is TRBV27, the J gene TRBJ1-1; possible D gene TRBD1, 5 bases. The V gene lost 5 bases and the J gene lost 1 base, with 14 bases spanning the gap. Germline V gene sequence: CDR1 MNHEY, CDR2 SMNVEV (reference sequence). This CDR3 has 15 residues. Written as DNA, the CDR3 is TGTGCCAGCAGTCCATCAAATGGGGGGAACACTGAAGCTTTCTTT. Translation: CASSPSNGGNTEAFF.

Judged by abundance, this clonotype is medium-sized. This rearrangement joins TRBV7-6 to TRBJ1-1; 7 bases fit TRBD1. Trimming removed 1 base from V and 4 bases from J; junction bases left unmatched: 9. Germline lookup yields CDR1 SGHVS and CDR2 FNYEAQ. This CDR3 spans 16 amino acids. The CDR3 DNA is TGTGCCAGCAGCTTAGTAGGGTCAGGGGGAGGCACTGAAGCTTTCTTT. Residues: CASSLVGSGGGTEAFF. Full variable domain (outside the CDR3, taken from reference TRBV7-6 and TRBJ1-1): GAGVSQSPRYKVTKRGQDVALRCDPISGHVSLYWYRQALGQGPEFLTYFNYEAQQDKSGLPNDRFSAERPEGSISTLTIQRTEQRDSAMYRCASSLVGSGGGTEAFFGQGTRLTVV.

This clonotype was detected a few times. CDR3 in amino acids: CASSLGATGGTEAFF. The CDR3 DNA reads TGTGCCAGCAGTTTAGGGGCTACAGGGGGCACTGAAGCTTTCTTT. This chain connects TRBV12-3 or TRBV12-4 to TRBJ1-1, with TRBD1 identical over 8 bases. V lost 1 base and J lost 4; bases outside the gene matches: 5. CDR3 size: 15 residues.

This clonotype occurred a few times. The junction and the germline gene differ at one end; a read error may be behind it. The genes are TRBV7-4 and TRBJ2-7; the D gene is possibly TRBD2 (6 bases). The germline V gene encodes CDR1 SGHVT and CDR2 SQSDAQ. The CDR3 contains 16 residues. CDR3 sequence reads: CASSPTLATRPYVQYF. DNA of the CDR3: TGTGCCAGCAGCCCAACCCTAGCGACAAGGCCCTACGTGCAGTACTTC.

The rearrangement links TRBV6-5 to TRBJ2-7, with D possibly matching TRBD1 (5 bases). Looked up from germline, CDR1 is MNHEY and CDR2 is SVGAGI. V was shortened by 0 bases and J by 2 bases, with 8 bases between the two germline ends. The CDR3 spans 14 residues. The CDR3 DNA follows: TGTGCCAGCAGTTACTCGGGGCAAACCTACGAGCAGTACTTC. Translating gives CASSYSGQTYEQYF.

Ten or more counts support this clonotype. The gene calls are TRBV12-3 or TRBV12-4 and TRBJ2-6; either TRBD1 or TRBD2 may fit D (5 bases each). The length of the CDR3 is 20 residues. V lost 3 bases to trimming and J lost 4 bases, with 25 bases between them. CDR3 region: CASSFGEQGYFGKGANVLTF. The CDR3 DNA reads TGTGCCAGCAGTTTCGGGGAGCAGGGATACTTCGGAAAGGGGGCCAACGTCCTGACTTTC.

This clonotype was detected ten times or more. An end of the junction does not agree with germline; a read error may underlie this. The genes are TRBV5-4 and TRBJ2-3; 7 bases agree with TRBD1. There are 12 residues in the CDR3. Germline CDR1 and CDR2: SGHNT and YYREEE (reference sequence). The CDR3 region has the DNA TGTGCCAGCAGCTACGGGACAGCGGTCGAGAATTTT. Its protein product is CASSYGTAVENF.

This clonotype was recorded at least ten times. This rearrangement joins TRBV29-1 to TRBJ2-1; D ambiguous. The CDR3 totals 11 residues. Germline values: CDR1 SQVTM, CDR2 ANQGSEA. Trimming took 6 bases from V and 4 from J, leaving 7 bases between them. The CDR3 DNA follows: TGCAGCGTGGTGTGGTACAATGAGCAGTTCTTC. Protein product: CSVVWYNEQFF.

The V gene is TRBV9, the J gene TRBJ2-3; TRBD2 is a possible D gene (5 bases). The CDR3 runs to 16 residues. The germline V gene has CDR1 SGDLS and CDR2 YYNGEE. The V and J ends lost 0 bases and 0 bases respectively, with 11 bases between them. The CDR3 DNA reads as TGTGCCAGCAGCGTAGCAAGGGTAGCGAGCACAGATACGCAGTATTTT. It yields the protein CASSVARVASTDTQYF.

For this clonotype: The junction departs from the called germline gene at one end, perhaps through a read error. V and J are TRBV11-2 and TRBJ1-1; a weak D match, TRBD1 (5 bases). Germline V gives CDR1 SGHAT, CDR2 FQNNGV. The CDR3 loop spans 17 amino acids. The CDR3 loop is CARSLEMGRRGDTEAFF. CDR3 coding DNA: TGTGCCAGAAGCTTAGAAATGGGCCGACGAGGGGACACTGAAGCTTTCTTT.

This chain uses TRBV5-6 with TRBJ2-3; 8 bases align to TRBD1. The germline CDR1 and CDR2 sequences are SGHDT and YYEEEE. Unmatched junction bases numbered 6, after V lost 3 bases and J lost 0 bases. This CDR3 is 16 amino acids long. The CDR3 DNA sequence: TGTGCCAGCAGCTCCTGGACAGGGCATAGCACAGATACGCAGTATTTT. Amino acids: CASSSWTGHSTDTQYF.

The V call is TRBV13, the J call TRBJ2-7; 8 nucleotides agree with TRBD1. The CDR3 loop spans 14 amino acids. Germline-derived CDR1 and CDR2 are PRHDT and FYEKMQ (reference sequence). V shed 8 bases, J shed 4 bases, and the junction held 10 bases outside the gene matches. The CDR3 region has the DNA TGTGCCAGCCGCGTACAGGGGGATTATTACGAGCAGTACTTC. Protein: CASRVQGDYYEQYF.

To note about this clonotype: Lacking the conserved final phenylalanine or tryptophan, this CDR3 likely reflects a read error. This chain joins TRBV11-3 and TRBJ2-1, with a tentative D call TRBD1 (6 bases). CDR1 is SGHNT, CDR2 YENEEA, per germline. Trimming took 5 bases from V and 6 from J, leaving 11 bases between them. The CDR3 runs to 13 residues. CDR3 loop: CASSRRQVNEQFL. In DNA form, the CDR3 reads TGTGCCAGCAGCCGCCGACAGGTCAATGAGCAGTTCTTA.

The V and J genes are TRBV6-5 and TRBJ2-1; TRBD2 matches 7 bases. The CDR3 spans 13 residues. Germline lookup yields CDR1 MNHEY and CDR2 SVGAGI. Trimming removed 2 bases from V and 7 bases from J; junction bases left unmatched: 2. This CDR3 is CASSYRGVNEQFF. Here the CDR3 DNA reads TGTGCCAGCAGTTACCGGGGGGTTAATGAGCAGTTCTTC.

This clonotype was found many times. The rearrangement links TRBV7-8 to TRBJ2-7; possible D gene TRBD1, 7 bases. CDR1 and CDR2 from the germline V gene are SGHVS and FQNEAQ. CDR3 length: 16 amino acids. The ends were cut back, 5 bases at V and 0 bases at J, with 17 bases in the middle. The CDR3 DNA sequence: TGTGCCAGCAGCCCGCGGGACAGCGCTTACTCCTACGAGCAGTACTTC. Translation gives CASSPRDSAYSYEQYF. The full variable domain, its missing parts supplied by reference TRBV7-8 and TRBJ2-7, is GAGVSQSPRYKVAKRGQDVALRCDPISGHVSLFWYQQALGQGPEFLTYFQNEAQLDKSGLPSDRFFAERPEGSVSTLKIQRTQQEDSAVYLCASSPRDSAYSYEQYFGPGTRLTVT.

This clonotype was picked up many times. The rearrangement joins TRBV7-9 to TRBJ2-2, with 13 bases matching TRBD2. Looked up from germline, CDR1 is SEHNR and CDR2 is FQNEAQ (reference sequence). Unmatched junction bases numbered 8, after V lost 2 bases and J lost 5 bases. CDR3 length: 18 residues. CDR3 sequence (DNA): TGTGCCAGCAGCTTACCGGCTACGACTAGCGGGAGGACCGGGGAGCTGTTTTTT. This gives the protein CASSLPATTSGRTGELFF.

This chain links TRBV14 with TRBJ1-6; possibly TRBD1 for D (5 bases). Looked up from germline, CDR1 is SGHDN and CDR2 is FVKESK. The CDR3 consists of 17 residues. V lost 0 bases, J lost 4 bases, and 13 bases lay in between. The CDR3 region is CASSQDGAGRYNSPLHF. The CDR3 DNA sequence: TGTGCCAGCAGCCAAGATGGGGCAGGACGGTATAATTCACCCCTCCACTTT. Complete variable domain (other parts from reference TRBV14 and TRBJ1-6): EAGVTQFPSHSVIEKGQTVTLRCDPISGHDNLYWYRRVMGKEIKFLLHFVKESKQDESGMPNNRFLAERTGGTYSTLKVQPAELEDSGVYFCASSQDGAGRYNSPLHFGNGTRLTVT.

This clonotype was picked up many times. The chain combines TRBV19 with TRBJ2-3; D is undetermined. The CDR3 is 15 residues long. The germline V gene encodes CDR1 LNHDA and CDR2 SQIVND (reference sequence). Trimming stripped 7 bases from V and 0 bases from J, with 14 bases between. Here the CDR3 DNA reads TGTGCCAGTATCCCCGAGGAACCTAGCACAGATACGCAGTATTTT. Protein sequence: CASIPEEPSTDTQYF.

Ten or more counts support this clonotype. The rearrangement uses TRBV7-2 and TRBJ1-2, with TRBD1 matching over 10 bases. CDR1 and CDR2 (germline): SGHTA, FQGNSA. V was pared by 5 bases and J by 3 bases, with 3 bases of the junction left unmatched. The CDR3 extends over 14 amino acids. Written as DNA, the CDR3 is TGTGCCAGCAGCGCTGGACAGGGGGACTATGGCTACACCTTC. Residues: CASSAGQGDYGYTF.

The sample holds many counts of this clonotype. The chain is built from TRBV28 and TRBJ1-1; maybe TRBD1 (6 bases). Germline CDR1 is MDHEN and CDR2 is SYDVKM. The CDR3 consists of 14 residues. Trimming removed 5 bases at V and 3 bases at J, with 13 bases between. The CDR3 nucleotides read TGTGCCAGCAGTCCGACAGGAATCTACACTGAAGCTTTCTTT. This gives the protein CASSPTGIYTEAFF.